This note documents a single T cell receptor beta chain sequence. The RNA input was roughly 0.45 to 1 ug, and it was reverse transcribed with random hexamers. TCRdb called the immunoSEQ multiplex PCR reads again in MiXCR, with one record for every CDR3 protein. The sample contains about 200,000 distinct CDR3 sequences, over 90% of which appear only once. The sample belongs to a study of CD8 T cells in Susac syndrome. CDR1 is SGHRS, CDR2 YFSETQ, per germline. Deletions cut 0 bases from V and 1 base from J, with 16 bases between. The CDR3 totals 17 residues. The multiple sclerosis controls comprised treatment-naive patients whose relapsing-remitting disease was stable or active.

This clonotype was sampled from a human donor with multiple sclerosis. Sequenced material: CD4+ T cells from PBMCs. The chain employs TRBV5-1 and TRBJ2-5; a possible D gene is TRBD2 (6 bases). CDR3 nucleotide sequence: TGCGCCAGCAGCTTGGAGGGGCCATCGGGGGTCCAAGAGACCCAGTACTTC. It yields the protein CASSLEGPSGVQETQYF.